What follows are 6 T cell receptor beta chains derived from one specimen sequenced in a study of T cells in Graves' hyperthyroidism and ophthalmopathy. Amplified regions were TCR beta CDR3 sequences from RNA transcripts. When the TCR CDR3 underwent first-round RT-PCR, the HTBI primer set was used. TCRdb analysed the multiplex PCR reads with MiXCR anew, one entry per CDR3 protein. The sample lists about 840,000 distinct CDR3 sequences; around 39% were seen once. Sequences were obtained from blood. These receptors all stem from a man aged 18 to 29 with Graves' hyperthyroidism.

This clonotype came up a few times. The rearrangement joins TRBV6-5 to TRBJ1-2; 8 positions match TRBD1. The junction had 5 bases not matched to a gene; V was cut back by 5 bases and J by 0 bases. CDR3 length equals 15 residues. Per the germline V gene, CDR1 is MNHEY and CDR2 is SVGAGI. CDR3 sequence reads: CASSEGTGSNYGYTF. CDR3 nucleotides: TGTGCCAGCAGTGAGGGGACAGGTTCTAACTATGGCTACACCTTC.

This clonotype occurred many times. The rearrangement links TRBV7-9 to TRBJ2-5; D remains unclear. V was shortened by 7 bases and J by 5 bases, with 14 bases between the two germline ends. CDR3 length: 13 residues. The germline V gene has CDR1 SEHNR and CDR2 FQNEAQ (reference sequence). CDR3 residues: CASIKDLWETQYF. The DNA for the CDR3 is TGTGCCAGCATCAAAGACTTGTGGGAGACCCAGTACTTC.

Note on this clonotype: This may be a read error, as it is one base from a much larger clone. The V and J genes are TRBV20-1 and TRBJ2-7, with 7 positions matching TRBD2. V dropped 1 base and J dropped 2; count of bases not matched to a gene: 2. CDR1 and CDR2 (germline): DFQATT, SNEGSKA (reference sequence). This CDR3 contains 13 residues. CDR3 region: CSARGEGAYEQYF. CDR3 DNA sequence: TGCAGTGCTAGAGGGGAGGGCGCCTACGAGCAGTACTTC.

This clonotype was found a few times. The rearrangement joins TRBV7-3 to TRBJ1-1; D gene ambiguous. The V end lost 6 bases, the J end lost 4 bases, and 15 bases lay between the germline ends. The germline V gene encodes CDR1 SGHTA and CDR2 FQGTGA. This CDR3 is built from 14 residues. DNA for the CDR3: TGTGCCAGCAGTCCAACTATTTCGGGCACTGAAGCTTTCTTT. Translated: CASSPTISGTEAFF.

This clonotype was recorded a few times. DNA of the CDR3: TGCGCCAGCAGCCAAGAGTGGATGGGGGACTATGGCTACACCTTC. Translated: CASSQEWMGDYGYTF. The V gene is TRBV4-1, the J gene TRBJ1-2, with D perhaps matching TRBD1 (5 bases). Deletions cut 0 bases from V and 3 bases from J, with 11 bases between. The CDR3 length is 15 residues. Germline CDR1 reads MGHRA; CDR2 reads YSYEKL.

This clonotype has a count of ten or more. The rearrangement uses TRBV29-1 and TRBJ1-1; no firm D call. The CDR3 totals 13 residues. The V end lost 0 bases, the J end lost 2 bases, and 7 bases lay between the germline ends. Per the germline V gene, CDR1 is SQVTM and CDR2 is ANQGSEA. The CDR3 here is CSVEDGLNTEAFF. The CDR3 DNA is TGCAGCGTTGAAGATGGTCTAAACACTGAAGCTTTCTTT.